Below, 4 T cell receptor beta chains from the same sample are listed, as sequenced in a study of identifying expanded T cells in peripheral blood. Assay used: immunoSEQ multiplex PCR; TCRdb lists only in-frame clones, some missing. The sample records around 94,000 clones, about 91% being singletons. Source material: blood. These TCRs come from a person aged 18 to 70 in good health.

The CDR3 DNA reads as TGTGCCATCAGTGCGGCGGACAGGGCGAACACTGAAGCTTTCTTT. Its translation is CAISAADRANTEAFF. This chain connects TRBV10-3 to TRBJ1-1; 8 nucleotides agree with TRBD1. CDR1 and CDR2 from the germline V gene are ENHRY and SYGVKD. The J segment lost 1 base and the V segment lost 4 bases, leaving 5 bases of the junction unmatched. This CDR3 is built from 15 residues.

The chain couples TRBV19 to TRBJ1-1; D not resolved. The CDR3 loop spans 10 amino acids. V dropped 6 bases and J dropped 13 bases, with 12 bases sitting between them. Per germline, CDR1 LNHDA and CDR2 SQIVND (reference sequence). Here the CDR3 reads CASSLSGVFF. The CDR3 DNA follows: TGTGCCAGTAGCCTGAGTGGGGTTTTCTTT.

The chain uses TRBV28 and TRBJ2-7, with 8 bases that match TRBD1. Germline V gives CDR1 MDHEN, CDR2 SYDVKM. V lost 6 bases and J lost 1; bases outside the gene matches: 11. CDR3 length: 16 amino acids. The CDR3 sequence is CASSSHGTGGSYEQYF. The CDR3 DNA follows: TGTGCCAGCAGCTCTCACGGAACAGGGGGGTCCTACGAGCAGTACTTC.

The CDR3 DNA sequence: TGTGCCAGCAGCTCCGGAGGGGGTAGCGGGAGTTTCACAGATACGCAGTATTTT. Protein product: CASSSGGGSGSFTDTQYF. The genes are TRBV7-9 and TRBJ2-3; 9 positions match TRBD2. Germline V lookup: CDR1 SEHNR, CDR2 FQNEAQ (reference sequence). The CDR3 loop spans 18 amino acids. The ends lost 4 bases at V and 2 bases at J; junction bases unmatched: 13. The full variable domain, its missing parts supplied by reference TRBV7-9 and TRBJ2-3, is DTGVSQNPRHKITKRGQNVTFRCDPISEHNRLYWYRQTLGQGPEFLTYFQNEAQLEKSRLLSDRFSAERPKGSFSTLEIQRTEQGDSAMYLCASSSGGGSGSFTDTQYFGPGTRLTVL.